These 12 T cell receptor beta chains share one sample of origin, sequenced in a study of blood T cell repertoires in COVID-19. Only in-frame clones appear in the TCRdb table, and some are missing; sequencing was by immunoSEQ multiplex PCR. The sample records 240,000 or so clones, roughly 80% being singletons. The sequenced material came from peripheral blood. These TCRs come from a woman under 30 with acute or convalescent COVID-19.

This CDR3 reads CATSAPNGGRARILATDTQYF. In DNA form, the CDR3 reads TGTGCCACCAGTGCCCCCAATGGCGGGAGGGCCAGGATTTTGGCAACAGATACGCAGTATTTT. The rearrangement uses TRBV24-1 and TRBJ2-3; 9 bases align to TRBD2. The V gene end was trimmed by 5 bases and the J gene end by 3 bases; junction bases not matched to a gene: 23. CDR1 KGHDR and CDR2 SFDVKD come from the germline V gene. CDR3 length equals 21 residues.

The chain uses TRBV29-1 and TRBJ2-1, with 14 bases aligning to TRBD2. The CDR3 is 13 residues long. The trim removed 6 bases at V and 15 bases at J, leaving 10 bases unmatched. Germline V gene data show CDR1 as SQVTM and CDR2 as ANQGSEA. The CDR3 DNA reads TGCAGCGTAAAGGGACTAGCGGGAGCCGGTGGGTTCTTC. Translation gives CSVKGLAGAGGFF.

The chain recombines TRBV7-9 with TRBJ1-4; a weak D match, TRBD1 (5 bases). The CDR3 has 14 residues. Germline CDR1 SEHNR, CDR2 FQNEAQ (reference sequence). Trimming pared 5 bases from V and 4 bases from J, leaving 11 bases between. CDR3 sequence reads: CASSMTEINEKLFF. The CDR3 DNA reads TGTGCCAGCAGCATGACAGAGATTAATGAAAAACTGTTTTTT.

The chain joins TRBV2 to TRBJ1-6; tentative D call: TRBD1 (5 bases). Trimming left V 6 bases short and J 0 bases short, with 15 bases between. This CDR3 comprises 17 residues. The V gene's germline CDR1 is SNHLY and CDR2 FYNNEI. CDR3 region: CASSYNRQPSYNSPLHF. The DNA of the CDR3 is TGTGCCAGCAGCTACAACCGACAGCCCTCCTATAATTCACCCCTCCACTTT.

The genes are TRBV28 and TRBJ2-7; TRBD1 is a possible D gene (6 bases). The CDR3 is made up of 15 amino acids. Germline V gene lookup returns CDR1 MDHEN and CDR2 SYDVKM. V gave up 3 bases and J gave up 4 bases, with 16 bases separating them. CDR3 loop: CASSFPPTGTYEQYF. The CDR3 DNA follows: TGTGCCAGCAGTTTCCCCCCGACAGGTACTTACGAGCAGTACTTC.

This chain links TRBV28 with TRBJ2-5, with 9 bases lining up with TRBD1. The germline CDR1 and CDR2 sequences are MDHEN and SYDVKM. Trimming at V came to 5 bases and at J to 1 base, leaving 8 bases not matched to a gene. CDR3 length: 16 amino acids. Written as DNA, the CDR3 is TGTGCCAGCAGTCACGCCGGGACAGGGATCCAAGAGACCCAGTACTTC. Protein: CASSHAGTGIQETQYF.

This clone came up once. The chain has TRBV9 and TRBJ2-2; 13 nucleotides match TRBD2. CDR1 and CDR2 from the germline V gene are SGDLS and YYNGEE. Trimming took 1 base from V and 6 from J; bases not matched to a gene: 18. CDR3 length equals 21 residues. CDR3 region: CASSVSGGRTSGSGNAGELFF. As DNA, the CDR3 is TGTGCCAGCAGCGTAAGCGGGGGGAGGACTAGCGGGAGCGGTAATGCCGGGGAGCTGTTTTTT.

The V and J genes are TRBV30 and TRBJ2-6; D may be TRBD1 (6 bases). Looked up from germline, CDR1 is GTSNPN and CDR2 is SVGIG (reference sequence). Trimming pared 4 bases from V and 2 bases from J, leaving 12 bases between. The CDR3 spans 15 residues. The CDR3, as DNA: TGTGCCTGGATTTGGAAGGGGGCTGGGGCCAACGTCCTGACTTTC. Amino acid sequence: CAWIWKGAGANVLTF.

The rearrangement links TRBV24-1 to TRBJ2-6; D is unresolved. This CDR3 comprises 13 residues. The V end was cut by 3 bases, the J end by 13 bases, with 12 bases between. Germline V CDR1 and CDR2: KGHDR, SFDVKD. The CDR3 here is CATSDRNSLVLTF. The DNA for the CDR3 is TGTGCCACCAGTGATCGGAACAGCTTAGTCCTGACTTTC.

This clone has a single count. This chain uses TRBV3-1 (or the pseudogene TRBV3-2) with TRBJ2-2; 10 bases fit TRBD1. Germline lookup yields CDR1 LGHDT and CDR2 YNNKEL (reference sequence). V was clipped by 4 bases and J by 6 bases; unmatched bases: 11. This CDR3 region has 17 residues. The CDR3 DNA is TGTGCCAGCAGCCCTAAGAGACAGGGGGCGAGGGCCGGGGAGCTGTTTTTT. It specifies CASSPKRQGARAGELFF.

Only a few counts were recorded for this clone. The chain recombines TRBV7-9 with TRBJ2-3; 7 bases match TRBD2. Looked up from germline, CDR1 is SEHNR and CDR2 is FQNEAQ (reference sequence). V dropped 1 base and J dropped 6; count of bases not matched to a gene: 1. This CDR3 has 13 amino acids. This CDR3 is CASSLGAGDTQYF. Written as DNA, the CDR3 is TGTGCCAGCAGCTTAGGAGCGGGGGATACGCAGTATTTT.

The chain has TRBV6-5 and TRBJ1-6, with unresolved D. Germline loops: CDR1 MNHEY, CDR2 SVGAGI. V gave up 7 bases and J gave up 4 bases, with 11 bases separating them. The CDR3 sequence is 14 residues long. The CDR3 DNA sequence: TGTGCCAGCACCCCTGAGGTGTATAATTCACCCCTCCACTTT. The encoded protein is CASTPEVYNSPLHF.